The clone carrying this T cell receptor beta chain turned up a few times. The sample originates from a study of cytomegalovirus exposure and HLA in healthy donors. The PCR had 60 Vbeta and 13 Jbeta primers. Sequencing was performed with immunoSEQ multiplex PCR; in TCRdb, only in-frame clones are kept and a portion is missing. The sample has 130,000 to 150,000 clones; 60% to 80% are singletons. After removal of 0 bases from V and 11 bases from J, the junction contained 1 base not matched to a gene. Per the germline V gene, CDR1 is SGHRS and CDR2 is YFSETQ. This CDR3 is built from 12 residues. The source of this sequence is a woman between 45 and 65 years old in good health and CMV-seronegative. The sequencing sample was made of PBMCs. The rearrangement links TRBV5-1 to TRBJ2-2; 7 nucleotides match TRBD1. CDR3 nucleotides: TGCGCCAGCAGCTTGGACAGGGGAGAGCTGTTTTTT. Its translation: CASSLDRGELFF.